Following are 21 T cell receptor beta chains from one sample sequenced in a study of breast tumors, draining lymph nodes, adjacent tissues. The lymph nodes were axillary draining lymph nodes from breast cancer patients. A single record per CDR3 protein comes from TCRdb applying MiXCR to the multiplex PCR reads. Among about 170,000 distinct CDR3 sequences listed, 25% to 40% were seen once. Sequencing used axillary lymph node tissue. These receptors came from a female donor with breast cancer. Some clones in this sample may be carry-over from other donors' samples.

The chain is built from TRBV6-1 and TRBJ2-3; 14 bases fit TRBD2. Germline V gives CDR1 MNHNS, CDR2 SASEGT. The V and J ends lost 4 bases and 5 bases, in that order; junction bases with no gene match: 2. This CDR3 comprises 15 residues. DNA of the CDR3: TGTGCCAGCAGTGGACTAGCGGGGGGGCGAGATACGCAGTATTTT. This translates into CASSGLAGGRDTQYF.

Ten or more counts support this clonotype. The chain couples TRBV7-6 to TRBJ2-1, with 16 bases lining up with TRBD2. The CDR3 totals 16 residues. Trimming took 6 bases from V and 7 from J; bases not matched to a gene: 6. Germline V CDR1 and CDR2: SGHVS, FNYEAQ. This CDR3 reads CASRAGLAGGPNEQFF. The CDR3 DNA reads TGTGCCAGCAGGGCGGGACTAGCGGGAGGGCCTAATGAGCAGTTCTTC.

This clonotype was observed at least ten times. The J gene is TRBJ2-7, the V gene TRBV15; tentatively, D is TRBD1 (6 bases). V shed 8 bases and J shed 3 bases, with 14 bases lying between them. Germline V gives CDR1 LNHNV, CDR2 YYDKDF (reference sequence). The CDR3 has 13 amino acids. The CDR3 sequence: CATSPGQLYEQYF. Written as DNA, the CDR3 is TGTGCCACCTCGCCAGGACAGCTCTACGAGCAGTACTTC.

This clonotype was seen repeatedly, ten times or more. One junction end disagrees with the germline gene, perhaps due to a read error. The chain combines TRBV6-6 with TRBJ1-5; D may be TRBD1 (6 bases). This CDR3 spans 17 amino acids. From germline, CDR1 is MNHNY and CDR2 SVGAGI (reference sequence). This CDR3 is CASSHSVGARSNQPQHF. In DNA, the CDR3 is TGTGCCAGCAGTCACTCGGTGGGGGCAAGGAGCAATCAGCCCCAGCATTTT.

This clonotype has a single count. A much larger clone sits a single nucleotide away, making a read error possible. A read error is likely, as this CDR3 ends without the conserved phenylalanine or tryptophan. The CDR3 sequence: CASRQNRYNTDTQYS. CDR3 DNA sequence: TGTGCCAGCCGTCAAAACAGGTACAACACAGATACGCAGTATTCT. V and J are TRBV28 and TRBJ2-3; D might be TRBD1 (5 bases). Germline lookup yields CDR1 MDHEN and CDR2 SYDVKM. The CDR3 is made up of 15 amino acids. V was cut by 8 bases and J by 2 bases, with 17 bases left in between.

This clonotype has ten or more counts. J is TRBJ2-5 and V is TRBV6-5; unclear D gene. Deletions cut 3 bases from V and 5 bases from J, with 10 bases between. Germline V gene sequence: CDR1 MNHEY, CDR2 SVGAGI. The CDR3 spans 13 residues. CDR3 sequence reads: CASSYGQGETQYF. The CDR3 coding sequence is TGTGCCAGCAGTTATGGGCAAGGGGAGACCCAGTACTTC.

The CDR3 DNA sequence: TGTGCCAGTAGTATAGTAGCGGGGCCCTGGGATGAGCAGTTCTTC. Translated: CASSIVAGPWDEQFF. The rearrangement uses TRBV19 and TRBJ2-1; 8 bases fit TRBD2. The CDR3 has 15 residues. Germline V CDR1 and CDR2: LNHDA, SQIVND (reference sequence). V lost 1 base and J lost 8; bases outside the gene matches: 7.

This clonotype came up a few times. The V call is TRBV20-1, the J call TRBJ2-4; TRBD2 agrees at 9 bases. This CDR3 contains 15 residues. V was clipped by 3 bases and J by 7 bases; unmatched bases: 10. CDR1 and CDR2 from the germline V gene are DFQATT and SNEGSKA (reference sequence). In nucleotides, the CDR3 is TGCAGTGCTAGCGGACGGCTAGCGGGGACGAACATTCAGTACTTC. It translates to CSASGRLAGTNIQYF.

This clonotype was counted ten times or more. CDR3 residues: CASSRSHSGRSGDEQFF. CDR3 DNA sequence: TGCGCCAGCAGCCGTTCTCACAGCGGGAGATCGGGCGATGAGCAGTTCTTC. The chain combines TRBV4-3 with TRBJ2-1; 8 bases are a match to TRBD2. V lost 4 bases and J lost 8; bases outside the gene matches: 16. CDR1 and CDR2 (germline): LGHNA, YSLEER. The CDR3 length is 17 residues.

The chain has TRBV9 and TRBJ1-4; D might be TRBD1 (5 bases). V dropped 5 bases and J dropped 4 bases, with 18 bases sitting between them. The CDR3 totals 16 residues. CDR1 SGDLS and CDR2 YYNGEE come from the germline V gene. The DNA of the CDR3 is TGTGCCAGCAGTGCAGATTTCCAGGGCGGTAATGAAAAACTGTTTTTT. It translates to CASSADFQGGNEKLFF.

This clonotype was recorded once. Lacking the conserved final phenylalanine or tryptophan, this CDR3 likely reflects a read error. The gene calls are TRBV7-2 and TRBJ1-1, with 9 bases that match TRBD1. The CDR3 is made up of 14 amino acids. Germline CDR1 is SGHTA and CDR2 is FQGNSA. V dropped 5 bases and J dropped 5; count of bases not matched to a gene: 6. CDR3 sequence (DNA): TGTGCCAGCAGCGTACAGGGGGCGAGGACTGAAGCTTTCTCT. Residues: CASSVQGARTEAFS.

Ten or more counts support this clonotype. V gene TRBV24-1 combines with J gene TRBJ2-1, with no clear D. This CDR3 region has 15 residues. V was clipped by 6 bases and J by 0 bases, with 11 bases between them. The germline V gene has CDR1 KGHDR and CDR2 SFDVKD. This CDR3 reads CATSRVESSYNEQFF. DNA of the CDR3: TGTGCCACCAGTCGGGTCGAGAGCTCCTACAATGAGCAGTTCTTC.

The V call is TRBV5-6, the J call TRBJ2-5, with no clear D. CDR1 and CDR2 from the germline V gene are SGHDT and YYEEEE. The CDR3 has 15 residues. V dropped 0 bases and J dropped 5 bases, with 14 bases sitting between them. This CDR3 is CASSLAGSQPETQYF. The DNA for the CDR3 is TGTGCCAGCAGCTTGGCGGGCTCGCAGCCGGAGACCCAGTACTTC.

This sequence joins TRBV6-5 and TRBJ2-7; 7 bases map to TRBD2. The length of the CDR3 is 14 residues. After removal of 6 bases from V and 0 bases from J, the junction contained 5 bases not matched to a gene. Germline CDR1 and CDR2: MNHEY and SVGAGI. DNA of the CDR3: TGTGCCAGCAGCGGAGGCGGGAGCTCCTACGAGCAGTACTTC. This codes for CASSGGGSSYEQYF.

There are many counts of this clonotype. The gene calls are TRBV19 and TRBJ2-7; no clear D. Germline CDR1 is LNHDA and CDR2 is SQIVND (reference sequence). The V gene lost 3 bases and the J gene lost 5 bases, with 8 bases spanning the gap. CDR3 size: 12 residues. The CDR3 loop is CASSIRRDEQYF. The CDR3 region has the DNA TGTGCCAGTAGTATCCGTCGGGACGAGCAGTACTTC.

The rearrangement uses TRBV2 and TRBJ1-2; possibly TRBD1 for D (6 bases). From germline, CDR1 is SNHLY and CDR2 FYNNEI. CDR3 length equals 12 residues. V lost 5 bases, J lost 8 bases, and 12 bases lay in between. In nucleotides, the CDR3 is TGTGCCAGCAGTACCATCAGGGGCGGCTACACCTTC. It specifies CASSTIRGGYTF. Filled out from reference TRBV2 and TRBJ1-2, the complete variable domain reads EPEVTQTPSHQVTQMGQEVILRCVPISNHLYFYWYRQILGQKVEFLVSFYNNEISEKSEIFDDQFSVERPDGSNFTLKIRSTKLEDSAMYFCASSTIRGGYTFGSGTRLTVV.

Many counts were recorded for this clonotype. The chain joins TRBV10-3 to TRBJ1-2; perhaps TRBD1 as D (5 bases). Germline V lookup: CDR1 ENHRY, CDR2 SYGVKD. V was trimmed by 4 bases and J by 8 bases, leaving 20 bases between them. CDR3 length equals 15 residues. The CDR3, as DNA: TGTGCCATCAGTGGTAGCCGGGACTCCAGCTTCGGCTACACCTTC. Translating gives CAISGSRDSSFGYTF.

Regarding this clonotype: A read error is possible here, since a much larger clone lies one base away. V gene TRBV27 combines with J gene TRBJ2-1; 9 nucleotides agree with TRBD1. Germline CDR1 reads MNHEY; CDR2 reads SMNVEV (reference sequence). The V gene end was trimmed by 4 bases and the J gene end by 9 bases; junction bases not matched to a gene: 7. The length of the CDR3 is 14 residues. CDR3 sequence: CASSSRDRACEQFF. Written as DNA, the CDR3 is TGTGCCAGCAGTTCCCGGGACAGGGCTTGTGAGCAGTTCTTC.

This clonotype was seen a few times. This rearrangement joins TRBV18 to TRBJ2-3, with a tentative D call TRBD1 (6 bases). The V gene lost 2 bases and the J gene lost 5 bases, with 14 bases spanning the gap. CDR1 and CDR2 from the germline V gene are KGHSH and LQKENI. The CDR3 runs to 15 residues. For the CDR3, the DNA is TGTGCCAGCTCACCAAGTCCAGGGGCAGGAGATACGCAGTATTTT. Its translation is CASSPSPGAGDTQYF.

V is TRBV20-1 and J is TRBJ2-5; 10 bases line up with TRBD2. Germline V CDR1 and CDR2: DFQATT, SNEGSKA (reference sequence). J lost 5 bases, V lost 5 bases, and 8 bases had no gene match. CDR3 length equals 14 residues. This CDR3 reads CSAPMSGRGETQYF. For the CDR3, the DNA is TGCAGTGCTCCAATGAGCGGGAGGGGCGAGACCCAGTACTTC.

This clonotype has just a few counts. The V gene is TRBV6-1, the J gene TRBJ2-3; TRBD2 matches 9 bases. The CDR3 totals 16 residues. In germline, CDR1 is MNHNS, CDR2 SASEGT. Trimming at V came to 8 bases and at J to 2 bases, leaving 11 bases not matched to a gene. CDR3 DNA: TGTGCCAGCGCTCCCCTCAGCGGGGGGAACACAGATACGCAGTATTTT. Its protein is CASAPLSGGNTDTQYF.